The sequence of this T cell receptor (beta chain) was determined in a study of blood T cell repertoires in COVID-19. About the research overall: The United States, Italy and Spain were the sources of the acute and convalescent COVID-19 samples. Nucleic acid was either cDNA or gDNA, and it came from T cells, B-cell-depleted T cells, or PBMCs.

This CDR3 contains 13 residues. Looked up from germline, CDR1 is SGHVS and CDR2 is FQNEAQ. Trimming removed 6 bases at V and 7 bases at J, with 15 bases between. Data came from immunoSEQ multiplex PCR; TCRdb stores just in-frame clones and leaves some out. The sample records some 150,000 clones, 80% being singletons. The sample taken for sequencing was peripheral blood. The TCR originated in a man aged 60-69 years with active or convalescent COVID-19. V usage is TRBV7-8 and J usage is TRBJ2-5; D is uncertain. CDR3 nucleotides: TGTGCCAGCAGTCTTCCTGGGCACGCGACCCAGTACTTC. Its protein product is CASSLPGHATQYF.